This is a list of T cell receptor beta chains from one sample in a study of chemoradiotherapy in HPV16-positive cancers. The protocol was immunoSEQ multiplex PCR, while the TCRdb copy is restricted to in-frame clones and leaves out a portion. The sample contains about 5,800 clones, around nine tenths of which appear only once. The starting material was blood, obtained from a patient who underwent chemoradiotherapy. Source of these receptors: a human donor with HPV-associated anogenital cancer. Both conserved end residues are part of each CDR3. A D gene is named only where the DNA matches it firmly. Only some rows state a clone size, as once, few, many or a class for expanded clones.

j_call	d_call	v_call	clone_size	cdr3_nt	cdr3_aa
TRBJ2-1	-	TRBV6-1	-	TGTGCCAGCACCCCGGCAGGAGTCATCAATGAGCAGTTCTTC	CASTPAGVINEQFF
TRBJ1-6	TRBD1	TRBV5-1	-	TGCGCCAGCAGCTCCGCGGGACAGGGTATTTCACCCCTCCACTTT	CASSSAGQGISPLHF
TRBJ2-5	TRBD1	TRBV7-6	-	TGTGCCAGCAGCCTACGGGACAGGCAAGAGACCCAGTACTTC	CASSLRDRQETQYF
TRBJ1-1	-	TRBV30	-	TGTGCCTGGAGTGTATGGGGGAACACTGAAGCTTTCTTT	CAWSVWGNTEAFF
TRBJ2-7	-	TRBV11-2	-	TGTGCCAGCAGCTTAGATGTAACAGCCTACGAGCAGTACTTC	CASSLDVTAYEQYF
TRBJ1-6	-	TRBV6-5	-	TGTGCCAGCAGTTACGGACGGTATAATTCACCCCTCCACTTT	CASSYGRYNSPLHF
TRBJ1-2	-	TRBV5-8	-	TGTGCCAGCAGCCGAACAGGGCCCTATGGCTACACCTTC	CASSRTGPYGYTF
TRBJ1-2	TRBD1	TRBV5-1	-	TGCGCCAGCAGCAACGGACAGGGGGACTATGGCTACACCTTC	CASSNGQGDYGYTF
TRBJ2-1	-	TRBV10-1	-	TGCGCCAGCAGTGGTCAGGGGTATGAGCAGTTCTTC	CASSGQGYEQFF
TRBJ1-4	-	TRBV28	-	TGTGCCAGCAGTCGACGTCGGGGTTCAGGAAGAGTTCAATCTAATGAAAAACTGTTTTTT	CASSRRRGSGRVQSNEKLFF
TRBJ2-7	TRBD1	TRBV12-5	-	TGTGCTAGTGGTTTGGAACCCTCAGGGCTGGGGACAGGGCTCCACGAGCAGTACTTC	CASGLEPSGLGTGLHEQYF
TRBJ2-5	TRBD1	TRBV5-1	-	TGCGCCAGCAGCACGGGACAGCTGCAAGAGACCCAGTACTTC	CASSTGQLQETQYF
TRBJ2-7	TRBD1	TRBV5-1	-	TGCGCCAGCAGATTTAGCGACAGGGACTACGAGCAGTACTTC	CASRFSDRDYEQYF
TRBJ2-5	TRBD1	TRBV6-5	once	TGTGCCAGCAGCGCCGGGTACAGGGGGCAAGAGACCCAGTACTTC	CASSAGYRGQETQYF
TRBJ2-7	-	TRBV10-3	-	TGTGCCATCAGCAGGGACCAAGAAAAATACGAGCAGTACTTC	CAISRDQEKYEQYF